This T cell receptor (beta chain) was observed in a study of blood T cell repertoires in COVID-19 (dated by TCRdb to about 2020). About the investigation overall: Samples from collaborators originated in the United States, Italy and Spain and spanned both the acute and convalescent phases of COVID-19. The prospective study material was composed of cDNA or gDNA derived from T cells, B-cell-depleted T cells, or PBMCs. Subjects who had been exposed to COVID-19, were actively infected with it, or had recovered from it provided the deeply sampled blood TCRbeta repertoires that made up the dataset. The repertoires were made available in a free public database intended to serve as a resource for research on the immune response to SARS-CoV-2. The samples were drawn from two sources: the first 160 participants of the ongoing ImmuneRACE study, and 1,000 to 1,500 subjects contributed by 6 global collaborators. A de-identified subject ID, COVID-19 status, age in years and sex were almost always included in the sample metadata. Where available, HLA class I and class II types were taken from metadata supplied by the sample provider and were not determined by assay-based typing.

Overall results and qualifications from the work: The amount of clinical and demographic metadata varied by source and participant and was provided uncurated.

As concerns this clone: There is no known antigen for this receptor. The sample holds no much larger clone one base away, and base qualities are not on file.

TCRbeta CDR3 regions were amplified from genomic DNA using the immunoSEQ Assay, a bias-controlled multiplex PCR. The paper's processing steps were these. The number of nucleated cells in each sample was estimated from the amplification of reference gene primers within the assay. Sequence reads were collapsed and filtered to measure the absolute abundance of every unique TCRbeta CDR3 rearrangement. For each sample, productive Simpson clonality was calculated by taking the square root of Simpson's diversity index across productive rearrangements. TCRdb took this table from immuneACCESS and kept in-frame rearrangements with V and J called. Such tables lack part of the clones; where checked against another copy, unresolved V genes explain under half of the gap, and the rest is unexplained. V and J calls and clone size are given by that table; D and trimming were obtained from the DNA. In this sample the table shows some 56,000 clones, 80% to 90% of which occur a single time. Together, the top ten hold around a fifth of the sample.

Trimming takes 2 bases from V and 9 bases from J, and the germline ends sit 14 bases apart. The CDR3 runs 15 residues from the cysteine to the phenylalanine. Solely the CDR3 DNA is kept, with 45 bases framed from the first base. Sequences SGHTA (CDR1) and FQGNSA (CDR2) are obtained from the germline V gene. The collaborating institutions used their own protocols to collect whole blood in K2EDTA tubes. Collaborator samples were shipped for TCRbeta analysis as frozen whole blood, isolated PBMCs, or DNA extracted from either sample type. The sequence was obtained from a human donor in a cohort sampled during active COVID-19. The sample was peripheral blood. This sequence uses TRBV7-2 and TRBJ1-6, with TRBD1 as a weak D call on 5 bases. DNA sequence: TGTGCCAGCAGCTTACGCCAGGGTCACGGTTCACCCCTCCACTTT. Translated, this is CASSLRQGHGSPLHF.